The rows below give T cell receptor beta chains drawn from one sample of a study of blood T cell repertoires in COVID-19. Sequenced by immunoSEQ multiplex PCR; TCRdb stores in-frame clones only, minus some. The data contain about 28,000 clones, more than 70% of them seen just once; the ten biggest clones take up about 21%. The sample was peripheral blood. These receptors all stem from a boy aged 2 to 10 with active or convalescent COVID-19. CDR3s include the opening cysteine and the closing phenylalanine or tryptophan. The order of the fields is D gene, J gene, clone size, V gene, CDR3 DNA, CDR3 protein. The D gene is left open where the match is weak. Size values are once, few and many counts, or a class for expanded clones, and some rows have none.

- | TRBJ2-7 | - | TRBV28 | TGTGCCAGCAGTTTAATGGGGCACCATTACGAGCAGTACTTC | CASSLMGHHYEQYF
- | TRBJ1-1 | - | TRBV7-2 | TGTGCCAGCAGCTTAGCGCAAAGGAGTGAAGCTTTCTTT | CASSLAQRSEAFF
- | TRBJ1-1 | few | TRBV12-5 | TGTGCTAGTGGTTTGGACAGAGAAGCTTTCTTT | CASGLDREAFF
TRBD1 | TRBJ1-1 | - | TRBV7-9 | TGTGCCAGCAGCTTAATGGGACAGTTGAACACTGAAGCTTTCTTT | CASSLMGQLNTEAFF
TRBD2 | TRBJ2-1 | - | TRBV7-2 | TGTGCCAGCAGCCCCGCGGGGGGAGCTTACAATGAGCAGTTCTTC | CASSPAGGAYNEQFF
- | TRBJ2-5 | few | TRBV7-2 | TGTGCCAGCAGCTTGCAGGCCTGGGAGACCCAGTACTTC | CASSLQAWETQYF
TRBD1 | TRBJ1-2 | - | TRBV6-2/TRBV6-3 | TGTGCCAGCAGCCGCCGGACAGGCGTCTATGGCTACACCTTC | CASSRRTGVYGYTF
- | TRBJ1-2 | once | TRBV6-4 | TGTGCCAGCAGTGACTTCTCGGGGGAGGTCGGGAGCTACACCTTC | CASSDFSGEVGSYTF
- | TRBJ1-6 | few | TRBV7-2 | TGTGCCAGCAGCTTAAAGGGGAGGAATTCACCCCTCCACTTT | CASSLKGRNSPLHF
- | TRBJ2-7 | few | TRBV5-1 | TGCGCCAGCAGCTTTGATGGGGGGTACGAGCAGTACTTC | CASSFDGGYEQYF
TRBD2 | TRBJ2-1 | once | TRBV27 | TGTGCCAGCAGCCACGACCGACTAGCGGGTAACAATGAGCAGTTCTTC | CASSHDRLAGNNEQFF
- | TRBJ2-7 | - | TRBV10-3 | TGTGCCATCGGGAGGACCAACGAGCAGTACTTC | CAIGRTNEQYF
- | TRBJ1-4 | - | TRBV4-1 | TGCGCCAGCAGCCAATGGTTGCCCCCTAGCGGGGGACCTAATGAAAAACTGTTTTTT | CASSQWLPPSGGPNEKLFF
TRBD2 | TRBJ2-1 | - | TRBV9 | TGTGCCAGCAGCGTTACTGCCAGCGGGGGCTACAATGAGCAGTTCTTC | CASSVTASGGYNEQFF
TRBD1 | TRBJ1-3 | - | TRBV29-1 | TGCAGCGCCCTGACAGGGACTGGAAACACCATATATTTT | CSALTGTGNTIYF
- | TRBJ1-1 | - | TRBV14 | TGTGCCAGCAGCCAAGGGTTAGGGGACACTGAAGCTTTCTTT | CASSQGLGDTEAFF
- | TRBJ1-1 | - | TRBV21-1 | TGTGCCAGCAGCAAAACCGGGACAGGGAGCCCTGAAGCTTTCTTT | CASSKTGTGSPEAFF
TRBD2 | TRBJ2-7 | - | TRBV7-9 | TGTGCCAGCAGCTTTCACGGACTAGCGGGTTACTACGAGCAGTACTTC | CASSFHGLAGYYEQYF
TRBD2 | TRBJ2-1 | - | TRBV19 | TGTGCCAGTAGTCCCCAATTAGTAGCGGGAGGGGTCGATGAGCAGTTCTTC | CASSPQLVAGGVDEQFF
TRBD1 | TRBJ2-1 | - | TRBV6-5 | TGTGCCAGCAGTTATTTCCGACCGGGACAGGGGATGGTCTTC | CASSYFRPGQGMVF
TRBD2 | TRBJ2-3 | - | TRBV28 | TGTGCCACCTTCCCGGGACTAGCCCCAGATACGCAGTATTTT | CATFPGLAPDTQYF
TRBD1 | TRBJ2-1 | - | TRBV24-1 | TGTGCCACCAGCAGGACAGGCCTCTACAATGAGCAGTTCTTC | CATSRTGLYNEQFF
TRBD2 | TRBJ2-3 | - | TRBV6-5 | TGTGCCAGCAAGGCTAGCGGTACAGATACGCAGTATTTT | CASKASGTDTQYF
- | TRBJ1-5 | - | TRBV10-2 | TGCGCCAGCAAGGTGGCAGGGGATCAGCCCCAGCATTTT | CASKVAGDQPQHF
TRBD1 | TRBJ2-2 | - | TRBV5-1 | TGCGCCAGCAGACGGGACAGCAAAAACACCGGGGAGCTGTTTTTT | CASRRDSKNTGELFF
- | TRBJ1-4 | few | TRBV7-9 | TGTGCCGTAAGCCTCCGGGGGGAGAAGGAAAAACTGTTTTTT | CAVSLRGEKEKLFF
- | TRBJ2-7 | - | TRBV2 | TGTGCCAGCAAGAGGAACGGCCTCTCCTACGAGCAGTACTTC | CASKRNGLSYEQYF
TRBD1 | TRBJ1-5 | - | TRBV5-1 | TGCGCCAGCAGCTTGGGGGACAGTAGCAATCAGCCCCAGCATTTT | CASSLGDSSNQPQHF
- | TRBJ1-2 | - | TRBV27 | TGTGCCAGCAGAAACAGGGTAAACTATGGCTACACCTTC | CASRNRVNYGYTF
- | TRBJ2-6 | - | TRBV11-2 | TGTGCCAGCAACCCTTGGGGCGGCGTGGGGGCCAACGTCCTGACTTTC | CASNPWGGVGANVLTF
- | TRBJ2-2 | - | TRBV24-1 | TGTGCCACCAGTGATTTGGAACCGGGGGTCGGCACCGGGGAGCTGTTTTTT | CATSDLEPGVGTGELFF
TRBD2 | TRBJ2-2 | - | TRBV4-3 | TGCGCCACCAGCCAAGATTTCATCGGGCGGGGGGGCACCGGGGAGCTGTTTTTT | CATSQDFIGRGGTGELFF
TRBD2 | TRBJ2-1 | - | TRBV7-2 | TGTGCCAGCCGGGCGGGAGGGGTGTACAATGAGCAGTTCTTC | CASRAGGVYNEQFF
- | TRBJ1-1 | few | TRBV6-5 | TGTGCCAGCAGTTACAGCGGACAGCTGCCCACTGAAGCTTTCTTT | CASSYSGQLPTEAFF
- | TRBJ2-1 | - | TRBV11-3 | TGTGCCAGCAGCCCTGAGAGCTCCTACAATGAGCAGTTCTTC | CASSPESSYNEQFF
TRBD2 | TRBJ2-7 | - | TRBV27 | TGTGCCAGCAGCCTGACTAGCGGGAGCTCCTACGAGCAGTACTTC | CASSLTSGSSYEQYF
- | TRBJ2-3 | - | TRBV10-1 | TGCGCCAGCAGTGGGCAGAGGGCAGATACGCAGTATTTT | CASSGQRADTQYF
- | TRBJ2-7 | - | TRBV6-5 | TGTGCCAGCAGTCACGCCGGGACTGGTTCCGAGCAGTACTTC | CASSHAGTGSEQYF
- | TRBJ1-1 | - | TRBV11-3 | TGTGCCAGCAGCTTGGGCTTCGGGAACACTGAAGCTTTCTTT | CASSLGFGNTEAFF
- | TRBJ1-5 | - | TRBV6-5 | TGTGCCACCCGGAACCCCTTAGCGAATCAGCCCCAGCATTTT | CATRNPLANQPQHF
- | TRBJ2-7 | - | TRBV23-1 | TGCGCCAGGCCCAAACGAGGCACCTACGAGCAGTACTTC | CARPKRGTYEQYF
TRBD2 | TRBJ2-1 | - | TRBV11-2 | TGTGCCAGCAGCTTTGCTAGCGGCTACAATGAGCAGTTCTTC | CASSFASGYNEQFF
- | TRBJ1-2 | - | TRBV28 | TGTGCCAGCAGTTTATGGACAGATAACTATGGCTACACCTTC | CASSLWTDNYGYTF
- | TRBJ1-2 | - | TRBV6-5 | TGTGCCAGCAGTTTCCAGGGATTTGGCTACACCTTC | CASSFQGFGYTF
- | TRBJ2-3 | - | TRBV6-2/TRBV6-3 | TGTGCCAGCAGTTCCCCCCTTACAGATACGCAGTATTTT | CASSSPLTDTQYF
- | TRBJ2-7 | - | TRBV10-3 | TGTGCCATCAGTGGAGGTGGGAGCTCCTACGAGCAGTACTTC | CAISGGGSSYEQYF
TRBD1 | TRBJ1-5 | - | TRBV7-8 | TGTGCCAGCAGCTTAGTGGGACAGGGGTTGGGTCAGCCCCAGCATTTT | CASSLVGQGLGQPQHF
- | TRBJ2-1 | once | TRBV5-4 | TGTGCCAGCAGTGGAGGGTACAATGAGCAGTTCTTC | CASSGGYNEQFF
TRBD2 | TRBJ2-7 | - | TRBV9 | TGTGCCAGCAGCGTAGGACATGCCACTAGCGGGGGGGCGAACGAGCAGTACTTC | CASSVGHATSGGANEQYF